This TCR beta chain comes out of a study of control samples from healthy donors and cancer patients. The CDR3 spans 14 residues. Deletions cut 0 bases from V and 4 bases from J, with 9 bases between. Germline CDR1 reads MNHEY; CDR2 reads SVGEGT. Measured with immunoSEQ multiplex PCR; TCRdb has only the in-frame clones, and not every one. The sample lists some 120,000 clones; 70% to 90% were seen once. The sequenced sample consisted of blood. The V gene is TRBV6-2 or TRBV6-3, the J gene TRBJ1-1; D not certain. This clonotype originated in a man aged 50 or older in good health. The CDR3 nucleotides read TGTGCCAGCAGTTACTCCCGGGGTGGCACTGAAGCTTTCTTT. This sequence encodes CASSYSRGGTEAFF.